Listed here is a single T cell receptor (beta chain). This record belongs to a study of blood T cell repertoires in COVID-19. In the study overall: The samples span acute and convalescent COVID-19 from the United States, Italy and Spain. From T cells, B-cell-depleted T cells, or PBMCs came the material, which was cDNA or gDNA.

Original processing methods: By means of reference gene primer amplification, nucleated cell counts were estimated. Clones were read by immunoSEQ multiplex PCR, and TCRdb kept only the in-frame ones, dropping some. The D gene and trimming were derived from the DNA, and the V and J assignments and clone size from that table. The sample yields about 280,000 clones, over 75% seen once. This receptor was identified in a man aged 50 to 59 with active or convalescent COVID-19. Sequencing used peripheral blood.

CDR3 region: CASSQSRNTGELFF. The CDR3 DNA follows: TGTGCCAGCAGCCAATCCAGAAACACCGGGGAGCTGTTTTTT. This sequence joins TRBV14 and TRBJ2-2; D is undetermined. Trimming cost V 2 bases and J 2 bases, with 6 bases left between them. Germline V gene data show CDR1 as SGHDN and CDR2 as FVKESK. The CDR3 has 14 residues.